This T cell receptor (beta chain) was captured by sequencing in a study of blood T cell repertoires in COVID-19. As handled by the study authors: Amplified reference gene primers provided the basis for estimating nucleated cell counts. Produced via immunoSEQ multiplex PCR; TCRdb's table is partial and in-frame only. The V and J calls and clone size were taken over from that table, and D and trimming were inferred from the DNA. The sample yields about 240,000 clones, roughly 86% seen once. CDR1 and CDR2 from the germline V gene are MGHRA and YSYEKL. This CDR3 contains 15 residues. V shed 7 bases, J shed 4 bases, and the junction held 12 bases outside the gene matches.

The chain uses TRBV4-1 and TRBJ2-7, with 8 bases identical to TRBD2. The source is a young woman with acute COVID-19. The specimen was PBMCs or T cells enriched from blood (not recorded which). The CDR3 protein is CASNLEAGASYEQYF. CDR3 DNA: TGCGCCAGCAACCTGGAAGCGGGGGCCTCGTACGAGCAGTACTTC.